This TCR beta chain was observed in a study of technical replicates of blood from a few donors. Produced via immunoSEQ multiplex PCR; TCRdb's table is partial and in-frame only. The sample has roughly 15,000 clones; roughly 80% are singletons. V shed 0 bases, J shed 7 bases, and the junction held 6 bases outside the gene matches. This CDR3 region has 15 residues. Germline assignment: CDR1 ENHRY and CDR2 SYGVKD. The table lists this clone with a few counts. Sequencing was done on a sample of PBMCs. V usage is TRBV10-3 and J usage is TRBJ1-5; TRBD1 matches 7 bases. This receptor was identified in a human donor in good health. CDR3 loop: CAISESRQGEQPQHF. CDR3 sequence (DNA): TGTGCCATCAGTGAGTCACGACAGGGAGAACAGCCCCAGCATTTT.